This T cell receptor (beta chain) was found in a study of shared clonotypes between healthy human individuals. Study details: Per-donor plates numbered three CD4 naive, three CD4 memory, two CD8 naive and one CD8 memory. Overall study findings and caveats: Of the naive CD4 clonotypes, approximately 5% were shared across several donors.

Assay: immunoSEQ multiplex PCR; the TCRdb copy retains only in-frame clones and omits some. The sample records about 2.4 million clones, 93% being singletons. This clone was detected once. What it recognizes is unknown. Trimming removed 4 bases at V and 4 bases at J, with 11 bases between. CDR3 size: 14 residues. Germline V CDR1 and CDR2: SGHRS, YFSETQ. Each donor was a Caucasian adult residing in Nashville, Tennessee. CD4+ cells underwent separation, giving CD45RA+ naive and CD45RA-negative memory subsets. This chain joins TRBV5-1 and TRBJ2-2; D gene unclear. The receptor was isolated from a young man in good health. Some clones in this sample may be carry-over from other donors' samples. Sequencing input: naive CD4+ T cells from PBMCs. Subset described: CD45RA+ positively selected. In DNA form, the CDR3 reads TGCGCCAGCAGCGTGTTGTCCTCCACCGGGGAGCTGTTTTTT. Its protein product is CASSVLSSTGELFF.